This is a list of T cell receptor beta chains from one sample in a study of blood T cells in healthy people across ages. TCRdb re-called the 5' RACE reads with MiXCR, one entry per CDR3 protein. The sample lists about 930,000 distinct CDR3 sequences, 25% to 35% occurring once. Another study also made use of these data, one on T cells of mothers and their children.

The material sequenced was blood. These receptors were obtained from a woman between 40 and 50 years old in good health. The CDR3 runs from the conserved cysteine through the conserved F or W. Each record gives: D gene, clone size, J gene, V gene, CDR3 DNA, CDR3 protein. A D gene is named only where the DNA matches it firmly. A row's size may be missing; if present it is once, few, many or a size class.

>.|few|TRBJ1-1|TRBV7-2
TGTGCCAGCAGCTTAGTCCCGGCAGCTGAAGCTTTCTTT
CASSLVPAAEAFF
>.|.|TRBJ1-2|TRBV29-1
TGCAACGTGGAGACTCAAGCTAACTATGGCTACACCTTC
CNVETQANYGYTF
>.|many|TRBJ1-2|TRBV28
TGTGCCAGCAGGCCGGGAGGGGGATCGGATAACTATGGCTACACCTTC
CASRPGGGSDNYGYTF
>.|.|TRBJ1-2|TRBV29-1
TGCAGCGGTCACAGTAACTATGGCTACACCTTC
CSGHSNYGYTF
>.|.|TRBJ1-1|TRBV7-2
TGTGCCAGCAGCTTAGGTCGTTCTTTGAACACTGAAGCTTTCTTT
CASSLGRSLNTEAFF
>.|few|TRBJ2-6|TRBV12-3/TRBV12-4
TGTGCCAGCTCGTGGATCTCTGGGGCCAACGTCCTGACTTTC
CASSWISGANVLTF
>TRBD1|many|TRBJ1-6|TRBV5-1
TGCGCCAGCAGCTCGCTGGGACAGGGCGATTCACCCCTCCACTTT
CASSSLGQGDSPLHF
>.|.|TRBJ1-3|TRBV3-1
TGTGCCAGCAGCCAAGATGGGTCGGGCAGGCGTGGAAACACCATATATTTT
CASSQDGSGRRGNTIYF
>.|many|TRBJ2-3|TRBV6-4
TGTGCCAGCAAGGACTACTACACAGATACGCAGTATTTT
CASKDYYTDTQYF
>TRBD1|few|TRBJ1-1|TRBV6-2/TRBV6-3
TGTGCCAGCAGTTATTTGGAACAGGGGCTACCTGAAGCTTTCTTT
CASSYLEQGLPEAFF
>.|many|TRBJ2-7|TRBV20-1
TGCAGTGCTAGGCCCCGGACAACGATTGCCTACGAGCAGTACTTC
CSARPRTTIAYEQYF
>TRBD1|.|TRBJ2-2|TRBV4-3
TGCGCCAGCAGCCATGAAGACAGGGGTTGGCAAGGGGAGCTGTTTTTT
CASSHEDRGWQGELFF
>.|few|TRBJ2-3|TRBV4-1
TGCGCCAGCAGCCAACCCGGGACACCTAGCACAGATACGCAGTATTTT
CASSQPGTPSTDTQYF
>TRBD1|many|TRBJ2-5|TRBV7-7
TGTGCTAGCAGCTTAGCGGGACAGGGGTCTGTGGAGACCCAGTACTTC
CASSLAGQGSVETQYF
>.|few|TRBJ1-1|TRBV20-1
TGCAGTGCTAGTTTGGTGGGACGCACGAACACTGAAGCTTTCTTT
CSASLVGRTNTEAFF
>.|.|TRBJ2-1|TRBV4-1
TGCGCCAGCAGCCAAGGGGACGGGACGATGGAGCAGTTCTTC
CASSQGDGTMEQFF
>.|.|TRBJ1-3|TRBV28
TGTGCCAGTCTCGAGGGCGGCTCTGGAAACACCATATATTTT
CASLEGGSGNTIYF
>TRBD1|.|TRBJ1-1|TRBV2
TGTGCCAGCACCCTTGAGACAGGGATGATATATTTCACTGAAGCTTTCTTT
CASTLETGMIYFTEAFF
>TRBD1|few|TRBJ1-4|TRBV5-1
TGCGCCAGCAGCTCTGGACAGGGTTCAACTAATGAAAAACTGTTTTTT
CASSSGQGSTNEKLFF
>.|.|TRBJ1-6|TRBV20-1
TGCAGTGCTAGAGATCGTTTGTCACCCCTCCACTTT
CSARDRLSPLHF
>.|few|TRBJ1-4|TRBV27
TGTGCCAGCAGTTTACTAGGGGGTGAAAAACGGTTTTTT
CASSLLGGEKRFF
>.|.|TRBJ2-5|TRBV5-1
TGCGCCAGCAGCTTACAGGGACAAGACACCCAGTACTTC
CASSLQGQDTQYF
>.|.|TRBJ2-7|TRBV11-2
TGTGCCAGCAGCTTATATGGGATCGACAGTACCTACGAGCAGTACTTC
CASSLYGIDSTYEQYF
>.|.|TRBJ2-7|TRBV12-3/TRBV12-4
TGTGCCAGCAGTTTCTCCGGGAGCGAATACGAGCAGTACTTC
CASSFSGSEYEQYF
>TRBD2|.|TRBJ2-5|TRBV5-1
TGCGCCAGCAGCTTGCGGACTAGACAAGAGACCCAGTACTTC
CASSLRTRQETQYF
>TRBD1|few|TRBJ1-1|TRBV7-9
TGTGCCAGCAGCGTTAGGACAGGGACCTCTGAAGCTTTCTTT
CASSVRTGTSEAFF
>.|.|TRBJ1-2|TRBV12-3/TRBV12-4
TGTGCCAGCAGCATAACCGGGACGGCCCATGGCTACACCTTC
CASSITGTAHGYTF
>TRBD2|.|TRBJ2-2|TRBV28
TGTGCCAGCAAGGGAGGAGCGGGGGTGTTAACCGGGGAGCTGTTTTTT
CASKGGAGVLTGELFF
>TRBD1|once|TRBJ1-1|TRBV29-1
TGCAGCGTTGAAGGGACAGGGGGTCCCACTGAAGCTTTCTTT
CSVEGTGGPTEAFF
>TRBD1|many|TRBJ2-1|TRBV7-3
TGTGCCAGCAGCTTATCACCCATGACAGGGGGAGATGAGCAGTTCTTC
CASSLSPMTGGDEQFF
>TRBD1|many|TRBJ1-2|TRBV4-3
TGCGCCAGCAGCCAAAAAAGACAGGGGCTCCGAGGCTACACCTTC
CASSQKRQGLRGYTF
>TRBD1|few|TRBJ2-1|TRBV20-1
TGCAGTCACCGGGACAGGGGTCTCAATGAGCAGTTCTTC
CSHRDRGLNEQFF
>TRBD1|.|TRBJ2-1|TRBV20-1
TGCAGTGTAGCCCAGGGACAGGGTCATCGGAATGAGCAGTTCTTC
CSVAQGQGHRNEQFF
>TRBD1|many|TRBJ2-3|TRBV12-3/TRBV12-4
TGTGCCAGTAGGGGGACAGGGATCACAGATACGCAGTATTTT
CASRGTGITDTQYF
>.|.|TRBJ1-2|TRBV5-6
TGTGCCAGCAGCTTGAAGGGGTTGGTGGCGCAGAACTATGGCTACACCTTC
CASSLKGLVAQNYGYTF
>.|.|TRBJ1-2|TRBV5-1
TGCGCCAGCAGCTGGGGGGGGCCGGGGCGTTCCATTGGCTACACCTTC
CASSWGGPGRSIGYTF
>.|.|TRBJ1-1|TRBV3-1
TGTGCCAGCAGCCAAAGACATGGCGACACTGAAGCTTTCTTT
CASSQRHGDTEAFF
>.|.|TRBJ2-6|TRBV9
TGTGCCAGCAGCGTATCCCTCCCAGGGGCGACTGGGGCCAACGTCCTGACTTTC
CASSVSLPGATGANVLTF
>TRBD1|few|TRBJ2-6|TRBV6-2/TRBV6-3
TGTGCCAGCAGGCGCGGGGACAGGGCTGGGGCCAACGTCCTGACTTTC
CASRRGDRAGANVLTF
>.|.|TRBJ2-1|TRBV5-1
TGCGCCAGCAGCTTGGCCTGGGTTAGAACGGGTGAGCAGTTCTTC
CASSLAWVRTGEQFF
>TRBD1|few|TRBJ1-4|TRBV15
TGTGCCACCAGCAGAGATCCGACCGGGACAGGGGGAGAAAAACTGTTTTTT
CATSRDPTGTGGEKLFF
>.|.|TRBJ1-6|TRBV12-3/TRBV12-4
TGTGCCAGCAGTTCCCAGACTTATTCACCCCTCCACTTT
CASSSQTYSPLHF
>TRBD1|many|TRBJ1-4|TRBV20-1
TGCAGTGCCCTCGGGACAGGGTTTGAAAAACTGTTTTTT
CSALGTGFEKLFF
>TRBD1|.|TRBJ1-1|TRBV5-1
TGCGCCAGCAGCTCGACAGGGCGGCAGACTGAAGCTTTCTTT
CASSSTGRQTEAFF
>.|.|TRBJ1-1|TRBV11-2
TGTGCCAGCAGCGTTCCCCGGGGTCGAGATATTGAAGCTTTCTTT
CASSVPRGRDIEAFF
>.|once|TRBJ1-1|TRBV15
TGTGCCACCAGCAGAGTCGCAGGGCGAGGGTTCGACGCTGAAGCTTTCTTT
CATSRVAGRGFDAEAFF
>.|many|TRBJ2-7|TRBV29-1
TGCAGCGTTGTGGGGGGTCAGAGAACCCGCGAGCAGTACTTC
CSVVGGQRTREQYF
>TRBD1|.|TRBJ2-7|TRBV9
TGTGCCAGCAGCTTAAGGGGGGGACAGGGTATCGGCGAGCAGTACTTC
CASSLRGGQGIGEQYF
>.|many|TRBJ1-2|TRBV29-1
TGCAGCGCCGGACAGAGGAACTATGGCTACACCTTC
CSAGQRNYGYTF
>TRBD2|many|TRBJ2-3|TRBV4-1
TGCGCCAGCAGCCAAGATATCGCGGGGGGGCCATTAAATACGCAGTATTTT
CASSQDIAGGPLNTQYF
>.|.|TRBJ2-7|TRBV20-1
TGCAGTGCCCAAGTCGGATACTACGAGCAGTACTTC
CSAQVGYYEQYF